Presented here are 32 T cell receptor beta chains from one specimen sequenced in a study of shared clonotypes between healthy human individuals. Using immunoSEQ multiplex PCR, the repertoire was profiled, and TCRdb retains in-frame clones only, with some absent. The sample lists 600,000 or so clones; approximately 95% were seen once. Naivety among CD8 cells was defined by CD45RO negativity and positive CCR7 selection, thereby excluding terminally differentiated effector memory CD45RA+ cells. The sequencing input was naive CD8+ T cells sorted from blood. These receptor sequences come from a woman aged 25 to 39 in good health.

The chain is built from TRBV14 and TRBJ2-7; D might be TRBD2 (6 bases). The CDR3 loop spans 15 amino acids. V lost 1 base and J 3 bases, leaving 13 bases between the germline ends. Germline CDR1 reads SGHDN; CDR2 reads FVKESK. CDR3 sequence (DNA): TGTGCCAGCAGCCAAGCCCCTCGGGGGAGCTACGAGCAGTACTTC. Translated: CASSQAPRGSYEQYF.

V gene TRBV11-2 combines with J gene TRBJ2-7; D gene ambiguous. The ends were cut back, 5 bases at V and 4 bases at J, with 12 bases in the middle. The CDR3 totals 13 residues. In germline, CDR1 is SGHAT, CDR2 FQNNGV. The CDR3 region is CASSPDTGYEQYF. CDR3 nucleotides: TGTGCCAGCAGCCCCGACACGGGTTACGAGCAGTACTTC.

A single count supports this clone. This chain joins TRBV27 and TRBJ2-5; no definite D call. The CDR3 loop spans 11 amino acids. Germline V gene sequence: CDR1 MNHEY, CDR2 SMNVEV (reference sequence). V gave up 8 bases and J gave up 2 bases, with 6 bases separating them. CDR3 bases: TGTGCCAGCGGTATTCAAGAGACCCAGTACTTC. Protein: CASGIQETQYF.

The chain is built from TRBV30 and TRBJ1-1; D is undetermined. Looked up from germline, CDR1 is GTSNPN and CDR2 is SVGIG (reference sequence). The V and J ends lost 3 bases and 6 bases respectively, with 14 bases between them. This CDR3 contains 13 residues. CDR3: CAWSTSEKSEAFF. In nucleotides, the CDR3 is TGTGCCTGGAGCACTTCGGAGAAGTCTGAAGCTTTCTTT.

This chain connects TRBV7-9 to TRBJ2-7, with 13 positions matching TRBD2. The germline V gene has CDR1 SEHNR and CDR2 FQNEAQ (reference sequence). The CDR3 is 15 residues long. Losses at the gene ends were 3 bases for V and 2 bases for J; bases not matched to a gene: 1. The CDR3 here is CASSLTSGRTYEQYF. The CDR3 nucleotides read TGTGCCAGCAGCTTGACTAGCGGGAGGACCTACGAGCAGTACTTC.

The CDR3: CATSNTGPNTGELFF. CDR3 nucleotide sequence: TGTGCCACCAGCAATACAGGGCCGAACACCGGGGAGCTGTTTTTT. This chain uses TRBV15 with TRBJ2-2, with a tentative D call TRBD1 (6 bases). Deletions cut 4 bases from V and 0 bases from J, with 9 bases between. CDR1 is LNHNV and CDR2 is YYDKDF in the germline V gene (reference sequence). This CDR3 comprises 15 residues.

This rearrangement joins TRBV7-2 to TRBJ2-1, with unresolved D. Germline V lookup: CDR1 SGHTA, CDR2 FQGNSA. This CDR3 comprises 10 residues. V gave up 1 base and J gave up 10 bases, with 2 bases separating them. In DNA form, the CDR3 reads TGTGCCAGCAGCTTAGGGGAGCAGTTCTTC. Encoded protein: CASSLGEQFF. Full variable domain (remainder filled in from reference TRBV7-2 and TRBJ2-1): GAGVSQSPSNKVTEKGKDVELRCDPISGHTALYWYRQSLGQGLEFLIYFQGNSAPDKSGLPSDRFSAERTGGSVSTLTIQRTQQEDSAVYLCASSLGEQFFGPGTRLTVL.

V is TRBV28 and J is TRBJ2-7; D possibly corresponds to TRBD2 (7 bases). The CDR3 is 11 residues long. Germline V gene data show CDR1 as MDHEN and CDR2 as SYDVKM. The ends were cut back, 7 bases at V and 12 bases at J, with 16 bases in the middle. CDR3 DNA: TGTGCCAGCACCTCAAGGGGGGGCCGGTACTTC. It specifies CASTSRGGRYF. Using reference TRBV28 and TRBJ2-7 for the parts outside the CDR3, the full variable domain is DVKVTQSSRYLVKRTGEKVFLECVQDMDHENMFWYRQDPGLGLRLIYFSYDVKMKEKGDIPEGYSVSREKKERFSLILESASTNQTSMYLCASTSRGGRYFGPGTRLTVT.

This rearrangement joins TRBV11-2 to TRBJ2-7; unclear D gene. With 1 base removed from V and 5 bases from J, the gap between germline ends came to 6 bases. This CDR3 is 12 amino acids long. Germline values: CDR1 SGHAT, CDR2 FQNNGV. In DNA, the CDR3 is TGTGCCAGCAGCTTAGTCTCTCACGAGCAGTACTTC. This encodes CASSLVSHEQYF. Drawing the rest from reference TRBV11-2 and TRBJ2-7, the complete variable domain is EAGVAQSPRYKIIEKRQSVAFWCNPISGHATLYWYQQILGQGPKLLIQFQNNGVVDDSQLPKDRFSAERLKGVDSTLKIQPAKLEDSAVYLCASSLVSHEQYFGPGTRLTVT.

The chain uses TRBV7-6 and TRBJ2-7, with 7 bases aligning to TRBD1. CDR1 is SGHVS, CDR2 FNYEAQ, per germline. The CDR3 covers 14 residues. V was pared by 4 bases and J by 2 bases, with 5 bases of the junction left unmatched. CDR3 bases: TGTGCCAGCAGCTCGGGGACAGAGACCTACGAGCAGTACTTC. Its protein product is CASSSGTETYEQYF.

The chain carries TRBV28 and TRBJ2-7; possibly TRBD2 for D (5 bases). The germline V and J ends were trimmed by 1 base and 3 bases, with 13 bases remaining between them. CDR1 and CDR2 (germline): MDHEN, SYDVKM. The CDR3 is 15 residues long. The CDR3 DNA follows: TGTGCCAGCAGTTTATCCCTAGAGGGCCGCTACGAGCAGTACTTC. It yields the protein CASSLSLEGRYEQYF.

This chain links TRBV30 with TRBJ1-1; the D gene is possibly TRBD1 (6 bases). Germline V gene data show CDR1 as GTSNPN and CDR2 as SVGIG (reference sequence). V lost 4 bases and J 3 bases, leaving 15 bases between the germline ends. The CDR3 runs to 14 residues. CDR3 DNA sequence: TGTGCCTGGACCCCGGGGGCAGGTCACACTGAAGCTTTCTTT. Translation: CAWTPGAGHTEAFF.

This clone was detected only once. This sequence joins TRBV19 and TRBJ2-2, with D possibly matching TRBD2 (5 bases). Germline loops: CDR1 LNHDA, CDR2 SQIVND (reference sequence). The CDR3 spans 13 residues. With 4 bases removed from V and 6 bases from J, the gap between germline ends came to 9 bases. Here the CDR3 DNA reads TGTGCCAGTAGTACCGGACTTTCCGGGGAGCTGTTTTTT. This encodes CASSTGLSGELFF.

The chain couples TRBV7-9 to TRBJ1-1, with 8 bases matching TRBD1. Germline trimming cut 7 bases from V and 3 bases from J; bases unmatched to any gene: 4. Germline lookup yields CDR1 SEHNR and CDR2 FQNEAQ (reference sequence). CDR3 length: 13 amino acids. The CDR3 DNA reads TGTGCCAGCATACCGACAGGGGACACTGAAGCTTTCTTT. Amino acid sequence: CASIPTGDTEAFF.

V gene TRBV28 combines with J gene TRBJ1-1; TRBD1 aligns across 7 bases. Unmatched junction bases numbered 17, after V lost 10 bases and J lost 6 bases. The CDR3 contains 15 residues. Germline lookup yields CDR1 MDHEN and CDR2 SYDVKM. The DNA of the CDR3 is TGTGCCACCTTCCCCCTAACAGGGGCGAGGGCTGAAGCTTTCTTT. Protein product: CATFPLTGARAEAFF.

The chain has TRBV9 and TRBJ2-3; 7 bases agree with TRBD2. The J segment lost 2 bases and the V segment lost 0 bases, leaving 6 bases of the junction unmatched. The CDR3 runs 16 residues. Germline V gives CDR1 SGDLS, CDR2 YYNGEE. CDR3 nucleotides: TGTGCCAGCAGCGTAGGCAGGCTAGCGGCCACAGATACGCAGTATTTT. Its translation is CASSVGRLAATDTQYF.

On this clone: The same CDR3 can be traced to other DNA sequences in this sample. The rearrangement uses TRBV6-6 and TRBJ2-1; a possible D gene is TRBD2 (5 bases). Per germline, CDR1 MNHNY and CDR2 SVGAGI (reference sequence). The CDR3 consists of 15 residues. With 0 bases removed from V and 0 bases from J, the gap between germline ends came to 6 bases. CDR3 DNA sequence: TGTGCCAGCAGTTACTCAGGGAGCTCCTACAATGAGCAGTTCTTC. Protein: CASSYSGSSYNEQFF.

On this clone itself: Additional DNA sequences in this sample encode the identical CDR3. V is TRBV9 and J is TRBJ2-5; D perhaps matches TRBD2 (6 bases). V lost 0 bases and J 5 bases, leaving 11 bases between the germline ends. From germline, CDR1 is SGDLS and CDR2 YYNGEE. There are 14 residues in the CDR3. CDR3 DNA sequence: TGTGCCAGCAGCGTAGGTGGGAGCGGGGAGACCCAGTACTTC. Translating gives CASSVGGSGETQYF.

This chain links TRBV30 with TRBJ2-1; TRBD2 aligns across 9 bases. V lost 2 bases to trimming and J lost 10 bases; unmatched junction nucleotides: 15. This CDR3 has 16 amino acids. Germline V gene sequence: CDR1 GTSNPN, CDR2 SVGIG (reference sequence). The CDR3 sequence is CAWSRGWLAGTLEQFF. As DNA, the CDR3 is TGTGCCTGGAGTAGAGGCTGGCTAGCGGGGACCCTGGAGCAGTTCTTC.

The table lists this clone with a count of one. J is TRBJ1-1 and V is TRBV7-9, with D possibly matching TRBD1 (5 bases). V gave up 5 bases and J gave up 4 bases, with 17 bases separating them. The CDR3 totals 15 residues. Germline CDR1 SEHNR, CDR2 FQNEAQ (reference sequence). In DNA form, the CDR3 reads TGTGCCAGCAGCGGTAACGCTGGGGGTATCACTGAAGCTTTCTTT. Translated: CASSGNAGGITEAFF.

This chain connects TRBV6-6 to TRBJ1-3; no firm D call. The CDR3 loop spans 16 amino acids. Germline V gives CDR1 MNHNY, CDR2 SVGAGI (reference sequence). Between the trimmed V and J ends, which lost 6 bases and 0 bases, there was a span of 15 bases. The CDR3: CASSPLSLLSGNTIYF. For the CDR3, the DNA is TGTGCCAGCAGCCCACTTTCACTACTCTCTGGAAACACCATATATTTT.

About this clone: The identical CDR3 is also encoded by other nucleotide sequences in the sample. V is TRBV27 and J is TRBJ2-7; 13 bases are shared with TRBD2. Looked up from germline, CDR1 is MNHEY and CDR2 is SMNVEV (reference sequence). The CDR3 is 16 residues long. The J segment lost 1 base and the V segment lost 1 base, leaving 1 base of the junction unmatched. CDR3 DNA: TGTGCCAGCAGTTTATTACTAGCGGGAGGGTCCTACGAGCAGTACTTC. This gives the protein CASSLLLAGGSYEQYF.

This rearrangement joins TRBV29-1 to TRBJ2-5; the match to TRBD2 covers 11 bases. TRBJ2-7 matches the DNA end more closely, so the J call is doubtful. Germline loops: CDR1 SQVTM, CDR2 ANQGSEA. The CDR3 is 14 residues long. This CDR3 reads CSAKGLAGSYEQYF. CDR3 sequence (DNA): TGCAGCGCAAAAGGACTAGCGGGCTCCTACGAGCAGTACTTC.

V gene TRBV2 combines with J gene TRBJ1-1; 7 bases map to TRBD1. V shed 7 bases, J shed 11 bases, and the junction held 13 bases outside the gene matches. The CDR3 contains 13 residues. From germline, CDR1 is SNHLY and CDR2 FYNNEI. DNA for the CDR3: TGTGCCAGCAACCTTAAAACAGGGGTGGGGGCTTTCTTT. Translation: CASNLKTGVGAFF.

J is TRBJ1-4 and V is TRBV28; D might be TRBD1 (5 bases). V gave up 5 bases and J gave up 8 bases, with 21 bases separating them. Germline CDR1 is MDHEN and CDR2 is SYDVKM. CDR3 size: 16 residues. The CDR3 sequence is CASSDRSGRDREKLFF. The CDR3 DNA sequence: TGTGCCAGCAGTGACCGGTCGGGCCGGGACCGAGAAAAACTGTTTTTT.

V gene TRBV7-6 combines with J gene TRBJ2-5, with 10 bases identical to TRBD2. Germline CDR1 reads SGHVS; CDR2 reads FNYEAQ. This CDR3 is built from 14 residues. Trimming cost V 5 bases and J 3 bases; bases outside gene matches: 3. The CDR3 here is CASSPLAGEETQYF. The CDR3 DNA follows: TGTGCCAGCAGCCCCCTAGCGGGAGAAGAGACCCAGTACTTC.

The table lists this clone with a count of one. The V and J genes are TRBV4-1 and TRBJ2-1; a weak D match, TRBD2 (5 bases). Per germline, CDR1 MGHRA and CDR2 YSYEKL. Trimming pared 0 bases from V and 3 bases from J, leaving 9 bases between. The CDR3 covers 15 residues. CDR3 sequence (DNA): TGCGCCAGCAGCCAAGATCACGGGAACTACAATGAGCAGTTCTTC. Amino acids: CASSQDHGNYNEQFF.

The sample holds a few counts of this clone. This rearrangement joins TRBV7-9 to TRBJ1-1; TRBD1 agrees at 7 bases. Trimming removed 1 base from V and 7 bases from J; junction bases left unmatched: 6. Germline CDR1 reads SEHNR; CDR2 reads FQNEAQ (reference sequence). The CDR3 extends over 14 amino acids. The CDR3 loop reads CASSLVSTGHEAFF. The CDR3, as DNA: TGTGCCAGCAGCTTAGTTTCGACAGGGCATGAAGCTTTCTTT.

The chain links TRBV6-6 to TRBJ2-1; unclear D gene. The CDR3 loop spans 14 amino acids. V gave up 7 bases and J gave up 4 bases, with 14 bases separating them. Germline V lookup: CDR1 MNHNY, CDR2 SVGAGI (reference sequence). Written as DNA, the CDR3 is TGTGCCAGCACCCTTAGCCTCGCGTACAATGAGCAGTTCTTC. Encoded protein: CASTLSLAYNEQFF.

The rearrangement uses TRBV28 and TRBJ2-1; TRBD2 is a possible D gene (5 bases). The CDR3 has 15 residues. Between the trimmed V and J ends, which lost 10 bases and 0 bases, there was a span of 16 bases. The V gene's germline CDR1 is MDHEN and CDR2 SYDVKM. As DNA, the CDR3 is TGTGCCACTGGGGAGTTCCTGGACTCCTACAATGAGCAGTTCTTC. This translates into CATGEFLDSYNEQFF. The variable domain in full, with the rest retrieved from reference TRBV28 and TRBJ2-1, is DVKVTQSSRYLVKRTGEKVFLECVQDMDHENMFWYRQDPGLGLRLIYFSYDVKMKEKGDIPEGYSVSREKKERFSLILESASTNQTSMYLCATGEFLDSYNEQFFGPGTRLTVL.

CDR3 nucleotides: TGTGCCAGCAGTGAACTTCATTGGGCGGCGTATAGCAATCAGCCCCAGCATTTT. Its protein product is CASSELHWAAYSNQPQHF. The V and J genes are TRBV6-1 and TRBJ1-5; D call uncertain. CDR3 length: 18 amino acids. Per the germline V gene, CDR1 is MNHNS and CDR2 is SASEGT. V lost 2 bases, J lost 0 bases, and 17 bases lay in between.

This rearrangement joins TRBV29-1 to TRBJ2-7; D remains ambiguous. The V and J ends lost 1 base and 7 bases respectively, with 17 bases between them. Germline V gene lookup returns CDR1 SQVTM and CDR2 ANQGSEA. The CDR3 runs to 14 residues. The CDR3 sequence: CSVEVGPALGEQYF. The DNA for the CDR3 is TGCAGCGTTGAAGTGGGCCCGGCCTTAGGAGAGCAGTACTTC.